These T cell receptor beta chains were read from a single sample in a study of beta chain features in type 1 diabetes. This table comes from immunoSEQ multiplex PCR, and its TCRdb copy is limited to in-frame clones, with some not included. This sample has about 320,000 clones; about 14% occur once, and the top ten carry over 5.5%. Material for sequencing was central memory CD4+ T cells from blood. The receptors stem from a man aged 30 to 39 in good health. CDR3s include the opening cysteine and the closing phenylalanine or tryptophan. The order of the fields is CDR3 protein, V gene, J gene.

CDR3aa: CASSLQMTGELFF
v_gene: TRBV11-2
j_gene: TRBJ2-2

CDR3aa: CASSPLTSGSPTGELFF
v_gene: TRBV4-3
j_gene: TRBJ2-2

CDR3aa: CASSPPGGRKTQYF
v_gene: TRBV11-2
j_gene: TRBJ2-5

CDR3aa: CASSDGGASENIQYF
v_gene: TRBV6-1
j_gene: TRBJ2-4

CDR3aa: CASKTTGTGYEKLFF
v_gene: TRBV4-1
j_gene: TRBJ1-4

CDR3aa: CASSTRGSGTGLETQYF
v_gene: TRBV9
j_gene: TRBJ2-5

CDR3aa: CASSQVTGREKLFF
v_gene: TRBV4-1
j_gene: TRBJ1-4

CDR3aa: CASSLGHTGELFF
v_gene: TRBV7-9
j_gene: TRBJ2-2

CDR3aa: CASHDRGGDTQYF
v_gene: TRBV5-4
j_gene: TRBJ2-3

CDR3aa: CASKAGVLQETQYF
v_gene: TRBV7-2
j_gene: TRBJ2-5

CDR3aa: CASSLRDRGPGGGEAFF
v_gene: TRBV5-1
j_gene: TRBJ1-1

CDR3aa: CASSLGSRGPGNEQFF
v_gene: TRBV5-4
j_gene: TRBJ2-1

CDR3aa: CASSSLKSGANVLTF
v_gene: TRBV7-9
j_gene: TRBJ2-6

CDR3aa: CASSGGLGQDTQYF
v_gene: TRBV9
j_gene: TRBJ2-3

CDR3aa: CASSAKYRQETQYF
v_gene: TRBV19
j_gene: TRBJ2-5

CDR3aa: CASSELRLNYGYTF
v_gene: TRBV2
j_gene: TRBJ1-2

CDR3aa: CASSPEPSGGLTTQYF
v_gene: TRBV4-3
j_gene: TRBJ2-3

CDR3aa: CASSGRRDAYNEQFF
v_gene: TRBV6-5
j_gene: TRBJ2-1

CDR3aa: CASSLSGLAGGPQGEQFF
v_gene: TRBV27
j_gene: TRBJ2-1

CDR3aa: CASSTHGNQPQHF
v_gene: TRBV7-9
j_gene: TRBJ1-5

CDR3aa: CASSYDSRTVYGYTF
v_gene: TRBV6-5
j_gene: TRBJ1-2

CDR3aa: CASSFGQLDGYTF
v_gene: TRBV13
j_gene: TRBJ1-2

CDR3aa: CASSLGQGIEAFF
v_gene: TRBV7-9
j_gene: TRBJ1-1

CDR3aa: CASSFSTGTPSYEQYF
v_gene: TRBV5-1
j_gene: TRBJ2-7

CDR3aa: CASSQDGTGVEKLFF
v_gene: TRBV4-1
j_gene: TRBJ1-4

CDR3aa: CASSQTTVFQETQYF
v_gene: TRBV4-3
j_gene: TRBJ2-5

CDR3aa: CASSLLAGKNTGELFF
v_gene: TRBV4-3
j_gene: TRBJ2-2

CDR3aa: CASSGALATQETQYF
v_gene: TRBV6-5
j_gene: TRBJ2-5

CDR3aa: CASSLKGNYGYTF
v_gene: TRBV5-6
j_gene: TRBJ1-2

CDR3aa: CASGPWGDNQPQHF
v_gene: TRBV6-1
j_gene: TRBJ1-5

CDR3aa: CASSLKSEQYF
v_gene: TRBV7-2
j_gene: TRBJ2-7

CDR3aa: CASSQGGLAGGTDTQYF
v_gene: TRBV4-1
j_gene: TRBJ2-3

CDR3aa: CATRSGSGRPYSNTGELFF
v_gene: TRBV15
j_gene: TRBJ2-2

CDR3aa: CASSEATRDLYTF
v_gene: TRBV6-1
j_gene: TRBJ1-2

CDR3aa: CATWEYSYNEQFF
v_gene: TRBV15
j_gene: TRBJ2-1

CDR3aa: CSAEKANTIYF
v_gene: TRBV29-1
j_gene: TRBJ1-3